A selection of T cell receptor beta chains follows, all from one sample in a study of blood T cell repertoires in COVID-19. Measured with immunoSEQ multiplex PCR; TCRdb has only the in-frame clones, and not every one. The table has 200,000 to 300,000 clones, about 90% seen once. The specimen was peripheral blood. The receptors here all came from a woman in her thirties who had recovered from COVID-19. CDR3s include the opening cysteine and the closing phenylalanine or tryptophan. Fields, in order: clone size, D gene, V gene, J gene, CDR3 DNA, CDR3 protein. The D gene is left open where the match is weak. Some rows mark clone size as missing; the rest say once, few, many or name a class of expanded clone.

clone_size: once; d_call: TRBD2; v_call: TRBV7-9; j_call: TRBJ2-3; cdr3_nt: TGTGCCAGCAGCCCGAGACTAGCGGGGGGGAGCACAGATACGCAGTATTTT; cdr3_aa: CASSPRLAGGSTDTQYF
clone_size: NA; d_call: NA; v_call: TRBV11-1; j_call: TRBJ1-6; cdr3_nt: TGTGCCAGCAGCTTAGCTTGGGGGGACTCACCCCTCCACTTT; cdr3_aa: CASSLAWGDSPLHF
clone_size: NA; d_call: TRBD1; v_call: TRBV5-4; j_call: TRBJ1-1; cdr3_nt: TGTGCCAGCAGCCTGGACAGGGGCGAAGCTTTCTTT; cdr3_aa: CASSLDRGEAFF
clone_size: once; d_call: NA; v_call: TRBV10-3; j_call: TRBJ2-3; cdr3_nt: TGTGCCATCAGTCCCCACACAGATACGCAGTATTTT; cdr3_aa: CAISPHTDTQYF
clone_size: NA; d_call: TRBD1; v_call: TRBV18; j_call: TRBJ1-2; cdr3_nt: TGTGCCAGCTCACCTGGGACAGGGGGCATGAATGGCTACACCTTC; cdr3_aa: CASSPGTGGMNGYTF
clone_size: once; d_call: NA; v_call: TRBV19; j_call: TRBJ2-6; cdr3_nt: TGTGCCAGTAGTGTTACAGGGAATGGGGCCAACGTCCTGACTTTC; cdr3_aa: CASSVTGNGANVLTF
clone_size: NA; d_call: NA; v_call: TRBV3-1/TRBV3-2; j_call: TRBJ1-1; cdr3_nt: TGTGCCAGCAGAGCCCGTGGGAACACTGAAGCTTTCTTT; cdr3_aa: CASRARGNTEAFF
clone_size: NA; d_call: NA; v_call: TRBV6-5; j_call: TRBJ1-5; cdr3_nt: TGTGCCAGCAGATCGAATCAGCCCCAGCATTTT; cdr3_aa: CASRSNQPQHF
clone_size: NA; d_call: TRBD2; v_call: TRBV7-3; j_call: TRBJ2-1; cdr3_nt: TGTGCCAGCAGCTCCGCCGGGACTAGCGGCCACAATGAGCAGTTCTTC; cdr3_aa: CASSSAGTSGHNEQFF
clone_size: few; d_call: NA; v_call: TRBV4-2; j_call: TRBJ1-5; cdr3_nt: TGTGCCAGCAGCCAACAGTCATCCCATACGGGAAGCAATCAGCCCCAGCATTTT; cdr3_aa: CASSQQSSHTGSNQPQHF
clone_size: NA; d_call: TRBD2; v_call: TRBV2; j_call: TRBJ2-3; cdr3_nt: TGTGCCAGCAGTCAAAGGGCGGGGGGCAACACAGATACGCAGTATTTT; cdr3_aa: CASSQRAGGNTDTQYF
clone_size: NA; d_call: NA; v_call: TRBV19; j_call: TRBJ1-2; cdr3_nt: TGTGCCAGGGCAGACAGCCATGCTAACTATGGCTACACCTTC; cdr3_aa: CARADSHANYGYTF
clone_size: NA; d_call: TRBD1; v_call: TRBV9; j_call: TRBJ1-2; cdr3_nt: TGTGCCAGCAGCACACCCGGGACAGGGTACTATGGCTACACCTTC; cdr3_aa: CASSTPGTGYYGYTF
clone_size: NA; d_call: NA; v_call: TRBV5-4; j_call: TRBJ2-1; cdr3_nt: TGTGCCAGCAGCTTGGACAAACCCCCCTACAATGAGCAGTTCTTC; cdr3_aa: CASSLDKPPYNEQFF
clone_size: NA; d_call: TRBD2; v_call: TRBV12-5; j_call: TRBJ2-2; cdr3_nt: TGTGCTAGTGGTCCCGGACTAGCGAACACCGGGGAGCTGTTTTTT; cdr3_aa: CASGPGLANTGELFF
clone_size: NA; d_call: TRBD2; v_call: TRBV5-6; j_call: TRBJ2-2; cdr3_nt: TGTGCCAGCAGCTTCAACCTAGCGGGGGCCGGTGGGGAGCTGTTTTTT; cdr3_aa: CASSFNLAGAGGELFF
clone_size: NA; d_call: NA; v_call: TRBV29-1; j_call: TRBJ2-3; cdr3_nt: TGCAGCGTGCTAGGGGGGGGAGGAGGAGCAGATACGCAGTATTTT; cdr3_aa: CSVLGGGGGADTQYF
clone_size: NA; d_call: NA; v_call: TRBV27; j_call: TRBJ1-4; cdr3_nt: TGTGCCAGCAGTTTTGGGCCGCCTGGGTGGAATGAAAAACTGTTTTTT; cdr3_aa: CASSFGPPGWNEKLFF
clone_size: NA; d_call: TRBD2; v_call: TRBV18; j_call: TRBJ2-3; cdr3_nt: TGTGCCAGCTCCCTAAGAACCGGGACTAGCGTTGCAGGTACGCAGTATTTT; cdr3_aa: CASSLRTGTSVAGTQYF
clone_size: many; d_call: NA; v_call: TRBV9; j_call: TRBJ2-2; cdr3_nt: TGTGCCAGCAGCGTAGGGAGGCCCTTGATGAACACCGGGGAGCTGTTTTTT; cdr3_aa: CASSVGRPLMNTGELFF
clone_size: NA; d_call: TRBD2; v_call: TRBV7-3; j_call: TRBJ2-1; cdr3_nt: TGTGCCAGCAGGCCGTTCGCATTAGCGGGGGTAGGGTCGGACGGCAATGAGCAGTTCTTC; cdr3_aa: CASRPFALAGVGSDGNEQFF
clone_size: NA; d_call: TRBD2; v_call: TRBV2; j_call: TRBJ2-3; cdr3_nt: TGTGCCAGCAGTGCCAGCCGAGCGGGGGGGACAGATACGCAGTATTTT; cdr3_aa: CASSASRAGGTDTQYF
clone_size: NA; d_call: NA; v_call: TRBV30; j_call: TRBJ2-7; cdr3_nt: TGTGCCTTATCAATACTCGCCGAGCAGTACTTC; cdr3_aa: CALSILAEQYF
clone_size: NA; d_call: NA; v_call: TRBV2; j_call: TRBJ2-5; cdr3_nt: TGTGCCAGCAGTGTATCCAGGGGAAAAGAGACCCAGTACTTC; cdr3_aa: CASSVSRGKETQYF
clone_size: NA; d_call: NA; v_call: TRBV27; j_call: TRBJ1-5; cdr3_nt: TGTGCCAGCAGTTCCGGCAATCAGCCCCAGCATTTT; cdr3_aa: CASSSGNQPQHF
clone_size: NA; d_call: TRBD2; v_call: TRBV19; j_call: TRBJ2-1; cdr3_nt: TGTGCCAGTAGTATAGGCGGCGGGAGGCTAGCGGGGTACAATGAGCAGTTCTTC; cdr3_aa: CASSIGGGRLAGYNEQFF
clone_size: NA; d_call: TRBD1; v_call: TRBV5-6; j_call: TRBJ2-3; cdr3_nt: TGTGCCAGCAGCGGGCAGCAGGGGGCCACAGATACGCAGTATTTT; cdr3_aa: CASSGQQGATDTQYF
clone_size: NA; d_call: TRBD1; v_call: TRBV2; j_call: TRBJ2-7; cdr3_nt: TGTGCCACCGGGACAGAACCCTACGAGCAGTACTTC; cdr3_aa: CATGTEPYEQYF
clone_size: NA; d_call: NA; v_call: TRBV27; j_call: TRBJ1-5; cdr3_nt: TGTGCCAGCAGTTTATGGGGGGGGAAGCCCCAGCATTTT; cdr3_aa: CASSLWGGKPQHF
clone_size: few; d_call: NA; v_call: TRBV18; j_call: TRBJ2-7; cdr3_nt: TGTGCCAGCTCACCAGACGGAGACTTCGGGGAGCAGTACTTC; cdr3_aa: CASSPDGDFGEQYF
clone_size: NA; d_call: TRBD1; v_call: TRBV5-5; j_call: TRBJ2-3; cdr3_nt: TGTGCCAGCAGTCCCCAGGGGGGCACAGATACGCAGTATTTT; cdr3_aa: CASSPQGGTDTQYF
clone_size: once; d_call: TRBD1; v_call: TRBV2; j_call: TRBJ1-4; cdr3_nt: TGTGCCAGCAGTGCAGGGGGCTCGAAGGATGAAAAACTGTTTTTT; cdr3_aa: CASSAGGSKDEKLFF
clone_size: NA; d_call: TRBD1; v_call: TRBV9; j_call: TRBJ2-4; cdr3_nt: TGTGCCAGCAGCACCGGGACAGGGGGCATGAACATTCAGTACTTC; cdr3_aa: CASSTGTGGMNIQYF
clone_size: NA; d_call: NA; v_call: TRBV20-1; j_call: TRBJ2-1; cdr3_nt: TGCAGTGCTAGTCGAGGGGAGGCGGAGGATGAGCAGTTCTTC; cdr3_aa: CSASRGEAEDEQFF
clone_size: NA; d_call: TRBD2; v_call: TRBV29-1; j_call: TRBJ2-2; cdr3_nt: TGCAGCGTAGCCGATAGCGGGGGCACCGGGGAGCTGTTTTTT; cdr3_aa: CSVADSGGTGELFF
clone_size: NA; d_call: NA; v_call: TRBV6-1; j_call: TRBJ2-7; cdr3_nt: TGTGCCAGCAGTGAGCTGTTGGCCGAGCAGTACTTC; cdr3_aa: CASSELLAEQYF
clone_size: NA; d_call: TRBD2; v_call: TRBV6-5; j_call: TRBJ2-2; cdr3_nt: TGTGCCATCCCCAGGGAGGGCGAGGGCACCGGGGAGCTGTTTTTT; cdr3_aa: CAIPREGEGTGELFF
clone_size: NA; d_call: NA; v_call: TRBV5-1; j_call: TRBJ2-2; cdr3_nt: TGCGCCAGCGGGGGGTCCCCCGGGGACGGGGAGCTGTTTTTT; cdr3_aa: CASGGSPGDGELFF
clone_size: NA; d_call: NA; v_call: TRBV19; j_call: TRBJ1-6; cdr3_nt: TGTGCCAGTAGTGCCGGACATCCGAGCTCCTATAATTCACCCCTCCACTTT; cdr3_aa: CASSAGHPSSYNSPLHF
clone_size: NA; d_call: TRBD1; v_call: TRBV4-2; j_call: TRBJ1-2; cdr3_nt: TGTGCCAGCAGCCAAGAACAGGGGGTCGGTTATGGCTACACCTTC; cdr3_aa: CASSQEQGVGYGYTF
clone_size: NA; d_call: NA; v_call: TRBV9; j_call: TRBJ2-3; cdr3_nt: TGTGCCAGCAGCCGTGGACAGCGCACAGATACGCAGTATTTT; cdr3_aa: CASSRGQRTDTQYF
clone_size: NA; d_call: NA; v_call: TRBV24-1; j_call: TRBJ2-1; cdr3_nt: TGTGCCACCAGTGAATCGGGGGATATCTACAATGAGCAGTTCTTC; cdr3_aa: CATSESGDIYNEQFF
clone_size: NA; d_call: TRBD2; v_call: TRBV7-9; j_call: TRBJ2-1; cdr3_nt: TGTGCCAGCAGCTTCTCCGGGACTAGCTACAATGAGCAGTTCTTC; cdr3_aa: CASSFSGTSYNEQFF
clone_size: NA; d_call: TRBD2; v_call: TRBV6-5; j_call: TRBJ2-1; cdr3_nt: TGTGCCAGCAGTTCCCGGGCGGGGGGCCGCAATGAGCAGTTCTTC; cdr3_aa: CASSSRAGGRNEQFF
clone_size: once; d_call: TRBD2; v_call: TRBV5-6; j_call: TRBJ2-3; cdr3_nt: TGTGCCAGCATCCTTAGCGGGGGGAGCACAGATACGCAGTATTTT; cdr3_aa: CASILSGGSTDTQYF
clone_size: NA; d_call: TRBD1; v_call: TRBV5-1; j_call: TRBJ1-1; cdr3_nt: TGCGCCAGCAGCCCAGGACAGGGGTGGAACACTGAAGCTTTCTTT; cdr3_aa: CASSPGQGWNTEAFF
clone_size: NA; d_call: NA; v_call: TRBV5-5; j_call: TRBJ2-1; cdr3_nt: TGTGCCAGCAGCCCTAGACCGGATCCCCGCTCCTACAATGAGCAGTTCTTC; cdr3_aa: CASSPRPDPRSYNEQFF
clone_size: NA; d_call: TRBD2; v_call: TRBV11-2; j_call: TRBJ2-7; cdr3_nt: TGTGCCAGCACCCTGCGAGTTTGGACTAGCGGGGTTTACGAGCAGTACTTC; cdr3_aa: CASTLRVWTSGVYEQYF
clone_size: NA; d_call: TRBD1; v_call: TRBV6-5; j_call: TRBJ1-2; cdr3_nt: TGTGCCAGCAGTTACTCGGGGACAGGCGGTGCCACCTTC; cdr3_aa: CASSYSGTGGATF
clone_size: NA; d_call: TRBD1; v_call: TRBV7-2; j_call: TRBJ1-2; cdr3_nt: TGTGCCAGCAGCACCCGACAGGGTCTTGCTAACTATGGCTACACCTTC; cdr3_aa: CASSTRQGLANYGYTF
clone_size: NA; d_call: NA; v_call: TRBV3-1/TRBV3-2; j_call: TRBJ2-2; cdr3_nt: TGTGCCAGCAGCCTTGGACAGACCAACGGGGAGCTGTTTTTT; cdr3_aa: CASSLGQTNGELFF
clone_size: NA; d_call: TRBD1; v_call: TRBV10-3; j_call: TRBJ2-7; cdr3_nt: TGTGCCATCAGTGATGGACAGGGCTACGAGCAGTACTTC; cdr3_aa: CAISDGQGYEQYF
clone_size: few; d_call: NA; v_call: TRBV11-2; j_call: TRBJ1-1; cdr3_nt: TGTGCCAGCAGCTTAATTGTCCAGAGGACTGAAGCTTTCTTT; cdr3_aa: CASSLIVQRTEAFF